The T cell receptor beta chain described here comes from a study of blood T cell repertoires in COVID-19 (dated by TCRdb to about 2020). At the level of the whole study: The collaborator samples originated in the United States, Italy and Spain and spanned the acute and convalescent phases of COVID-19. Samples were obtained from the ongoing ImmuneRACE study (first 160 participants) and from 1,254 subjects provided by 6 global collaborators. The material from the prospective study consisted of cDNA or gDNA derived from T cells, B-cell-depleted T cells, or PBMCs. The repertoires were released in a freely available public database meant as a resource for research on the immune response to SARS-CoV-2. Where available, HLA class I and class II types were obtained from metadata supplied by the sample provider rather than from assay-based typing. The sample metadata nearly always contained a de-identified subject ID, COVID-19 status, age in years and sex. The dataset comprised deeply sampled blood TCRbeta repertoires from subjects exposed to, actively infected with, or recovered from COVID-19.

Participants in the prospective study were aged roughly 18 to 100 years, lived in approximately 26 United States geographic areas, and enrolled through a virtual design. In the prospective study, participants were assigned to cohorts based on the clinical history participants reported in a screening survey and a study questionnaire. Exposed participants were defined as having been in contact with someone with a PCR-confirmed or clinician-diagnosed COVID-19 case within 2 weeks of study entry. In the prospective study, whole blood, serum and a nasopharyngeal or oropharyngeal swab were collected from each participant by mobile phlebotomists. Prospective study participants could optionally give additional blood draws and questionnaires over an approximately two-month period. Prospective study blood samples were shipped either frozen or at room temperature before DNA extraction. Comment on this clone: This receptor's antigen is unknown. No qualities accompany the bases; no much larger clone lies one base away.

As encoded in the germline V gene, CDR1 is SNHLY while CDR2 is FYNNEI. V has 6 bases trimmed and J has 0 bases trimmed; junction bases matching no gene number 7. The CDR3 holds 15 amino acids from the cysteine to the phenylalanine. Left in the record is the CDR3 DNA by itself, 45 bases read in frame from the first base. Overall study outcomes, separate from this receptor: How much clinical and demographic metadata was included differed by source and by participant, and the metadata was provided uncurated.

TCRbeta CDR3 regions were amplified from genomic DNA using the immunoSEQ Assay, a bias-controlled multiplex PCR. As for the original processing: Nucleated cell counts per sample were estimated from amplification of reference gene primers within the assay. To quantify the absolute abundance of each unique TCRbeta CDR3 rearrangement, sequence reads were collapsed and filtered. Productive Simpson clonality was computed per sample as the square root of Simpson's diversity index over productive rearrangements. TCRdb took this table from immuneACCESS and kept in-frame rearrangements with V and J called. Such tables lack part of the clones; where checked against another copy, unresolved V genes explain under half of the gap, and the rest is unexplained. That table supplies the V and J calls and clone size; D and trimming were determined from the DNA. For this sample the table gives 120,000 to 150,000 clones, of which about 83% were detected only once. The ten top clones hold almost 6% of the sample.

This receptor was obtained from a woman aged 50 to 65 who had been exposed to COVID-19. Sequencing was carried out using PBMCs or T cells enriched from blood (not recorded which). This chain is built from TRBV2 and TRBJ1-1; 7 bases in the middle match TRBD1. Read as DNA, the sequence is TGTGCCAGCAGAATCCAGGGGGGCGTGAACACTGAAGCTTTCTTT. Protein translation: CASRIQGGVNTEAFF.